These 29 T cell receptor beta chains originate from one sample sequenced in a study of blood T cell repertoires in COVID-19. Produced via immunoSEQ multiplex PCR; TCRdb's table is partial and in-frame only. The sample lists about 360,000 clones, about 90% occurring once. Material for sequencing was PBMCs or T cells enriched from blood (not recorded which). These receptors all come from a man aged 30-40 years who had recovered from COVID-19.

The rearrangement joins TRBV7-2 to TRBJ2-1; D possibly corresponds to TRBD2 (5 bases). Germline V gene data show CDR1 as SGHTA and CDR2 as FQGNSA. V was trimmed by 5 bases and J by 3 bases, leaving 11 bases between them. This CDR3 has 14 residues. For the CDR3, the DNA is TGTGCCAGCAGCCCAATAGACTACTACAATGAGCAGTTCTTC. It translates to CASSPIDYYNEQFF.

The chain combines TRBV9 with TRBJ1-1, with D maybe TRBD1 (5 bases). CDR1 SGDLS and CDR2 YYNGEE come from the germline V gene. CDR3 length equals 14 residues. V dropped 0 bases and J dropped 7 bases, with 13 bases sitting between them. This CDR3 reads CASSVAPQTVEAFF. The DNA of the CDR3 is TGTGCCAGCAGCGTAGCCCCCCAGACAGTTGAAGCTTTCTTT.

The V gene is TRBV5-1, the J gene TRBJ2-7; 8 nucleotides match TRBD2. Germline V CDR1 and CDR2: SGHRS, YFSETQ. There are 15 residues in the CDR3. V was pared by 0 bases and J by 5 bases, with 7 bases of the junction left unmatched. This CDR3 is CASSLGYSGGNEQYF. CDR3 coding DNA: TGCGCCAGCAGCTTGGGATACAGCGGGGGTAACGAGCAGTACTTC.

The genes are TRBV10-2 and TRBJ1-2; D not certain. The CDR3 is 12 amino acids. V was pared by 3 bases and J by 8 bases, with 10 bases between. Germline V gives CDR1 WSHSY, CDR2 SAAADI. CDR3: CASSDIGSGYTF. The CDR3 DNA follows: TGCGCCAGCAGTGATATCGGTTCAGGCTACACCTTC.

In its sample, this clone was seen once. The chain joins TRBV6-2 or TRBV6-3 to TRBJ1-5; D gene uncertain. Germline loops: CDR1 MNHEY, CDR2 SVGEGT. The CDR3 length is 13 residues. With 2 bases removed from V and 4 bases from J, the gap between germline ends came to 6 bases. CDR3 sequence: CASSYPKNQPQHF. In nucleotides, the CDR3 is TGTGCCAGCAGTTACCCCAAAAATCAGCCCCAGCATTTT.

The chain employs TRBV11-2 and TRBJ2-7, with D perhaps matching TRBD1 (6 bases). V lost 5 bases and J lost 1, with 15 bases in between. Germline V gene data show CDR1 as SGHAT and CDR2 as FQNNGV. This CDR3 region has 15 residues. CDR3 in amino acids: CASSLGAASSYEQYF. As DNA, the CDR3 is TGTGCCAGCAGCCTGGGGGCAGCCAGTTCCTACGAGCAGTACTTC.

V and J are TRBV5-1 and TRBJ1-2, with 8 bases lining up with TRBD1. CDR3 length equals 12 residues. Germline CDR1 reads SGHRS; CDR2 reads YFSETQ. V lost 6 bases to trimming and J lost 3 bases; unmatched junction nucleotides: 1. The CDR3 region has the DNA TGCGCCAGCATGGACAGGGACTATGGCTACACCTTC. Protein sequence: CASMDRDYGYTF. Together with reference TRBV5-1 and TRBJ1-2, the CDR3 gives the full variable domain: KAGVTQTPRYLIKTRGQQVTLSCSPISGHRSVSWYQQTPGQGLQFLFEYFSETQRNKGNFPGRFSGRQFSNSRSEMNVSTLELGDSALYLCASMDRDYGYTFGSGTRLTVV.

The CDR3: CASSGDRELEAFF. The CDR3 nucleotides read TGTGCCAGCAGCGGAGACAGGGAACTTGAAGCTTTCTTT. The chain joins TRBV7-9 to TRBJ1-1; TRBD1 aligns across 7 bases. V was clipped by 5 bases and J by 7 bases; unmatched bases: 7. CDR3 length: 13 residues. Germline-derived CDR1 and CDR2 are SEHNR and FQNEAQ (reference sequence).

The rearrangement links TRBV9 to TRBJ2-5; 12 bases are a match to TRBD2. This CDR3 comprises 14 residues. The junction had 5 bases not matched to a gene; V was cut back by 4 bases and J by 7 bases. Germline CDR1 is SGDLS and CDR2 is YYNGEE. CDR3 sequence (DNA): TGTGCCAGCAGCACGACTAGCGGGGGAGGGACCCAGTACTTC. It encodes CASSTTSGGGTQYF.

The chain recombines TRBV4-2 with TRBJ1-4, with D perhaps matching TRBD1 (5 bases). Trimming stripped 4 bases from V and 3 bases from J, with 9 bases between. CDR1 is LGHNA and CDR2 is YNFKEQ in the germline V gene. The CDR3 is made up of 14 amino acids. CDR3 bases: TGTGCCAGCAGCCCTGGGGGGGCTAATGAAAAACTGTTTTTT. Translating gives CASSPGGANEKLFF.

The chain has TRBV11-3 and TRBJ1-1; D is undetermined. Trimming stripped 5 bases from V and 4 bases from J, with 11 bases between. Germline CDR1 SGHNT, CDR2 YENEEA. CDR3 length equals 13 residues. The CDR3 loop reads CASSLRWSTEAFF. CDR3 DNA: TGTGCCAGCAGCCTACGATGGAGCACTGAAGCTTTCTTT.

This chain uses TRBV6-5 with TRBJ1-2, with 11 bases aligning to TRBD1. Germline assignment: CDR1 MNHEY and CDR2 SVGAGI. The length of the CDR3 is 16 residues. With V trimmed by 4 bases and J by 2 bases, 6 bases remained unmatched. The CDR3, as DNA: TGTGCCAGCAGTTCCGGACAGGGGGCTCGAAACTATGGCTACACCTTC. Its protein product is CASSSGQGARNYGYTF.

The V call is TRBV6-5, the J call TRBJ1-1, with D uncertain. Per germline, CDR1 MNHEY and CDR2 SVGAGI. The CDR3 spans 13 residues. Trimming removed 7 bases at V and 6 bases at J, with 15 bases between. CDR3 nucleotide sequence: TGTGCCAGCACCTCGAATCAGTGGCCTGAAGCTTTCTTT. Its translation is CASTSNQWPEAFF.

This clone has just a few counts. The rearrangement links TRBV19 to TRBJ1-1, with unresolved D. Trimming cost V 4 bases and J 7 bases, with 10 bases left between them. The CDR3 is 12 amino acids. Germline values: CDR1 LNHDA, CDR2 SQIVND (reference sequence). CDR3 loop: CASSRGSIEAFF. The CDR3, as DNA: TGTGCCAGTAGTAGAGGGAGTATTGAAGCTTTCTTT.

In regard to this clone: Other DNA variants within this sample encode the same CDR3. J is TRBJ2-3 and V is TRBV7-2; the D is unclear. Germline V gene sequence: CDR1 SGHTA, CDR2 FQGNSA. CDR3 length: 14 residues. Trimming took off 5 bases at V and 1 base at J, with 10 bases between the two ends. The CDR3 DNA follows: TGTGCCAGCAGCCTATCGGGTCGCACAGATACGCAGTATTTT. Amino acid sequence: CASSLSGRTDTQYF.

The gene calls are TRBV11-2 and TRBJ1-2, with D possibly TRBD1 on 6 matching bases. Germline assignment: CDR1 SGHAT and CDR2 FQNNGV. The V end lost 4 bases, the J end lost 2 bases, and 14 bases lay between the germline ends. The CDR3 length is 15 residues. The CDR3: CASSSVQGWNYGYTF. Here the CDR3 DNA reads TGTGCCAGCAGCTCCGTGCAGGGGTGGAACTATGGCTACACCTTC.

V usage is TRBV5-5 and J usage is TRBJ2-5; 14 bases match TRBD2. Per germline, CDR1 SGHKS and CDR2 YYEKEE (reference sequence). After removal of 4 bases from V and 4 bases from J, the junction contained 3 bases not matched to a gene. The CDR3 extends over 15 amino acids. CDR3 amino acids: CASSPGLAGVETQYF. CDR3 nucleotide sequence: TGTGCCAGCAGCCCGGGACTAGCGGGAGTAGAGACCCAGTACTTC.

The CDR3 DNA sequence: TGCGCCAGCAGCCAAGATTCAGGGGTTGGACAGCCCCAGCATTTT. As protein: CASSQDSGVGQPQHF. The chain recombines TRBV4-1 with TRBJ1-5; D may be TRBD1 (6 bases). Germline lookup yields CDR1 MGHRA and CDR2 YSYEKL. The V end lost 0 bases, the J end lost 7 bases, and 13 bases lay between the germline ends. This CDR3 region has 15 residues.

The chain recombines TRBV4-1 with TRBJ2-3; maybe TRBD2 (6 bases). Germline V gene sequence: CDR1 MGHRA, CDR2 YSYEKL. V lost 0 bases to trimming and J lost 5 bases, with 15 bases between them. The CDR3 runs 16 residues. The CDR3 is CASSQDYRGTQDTQYF. The CDR3 DNA reads TGCGCCAGCAGCCAAGATTACCGGGGGACCCAAGATACGCAGTATTTT.

The chain combines TRBV6-5 with TRBJ2-7, with 8 bases aligning to TRBD1. Germline V gene data show CDR1 as MNHEY and CDR2 as SVGAGI. V lost 6 bases and J lost 5; bases outside the gene matches: 9. This CDR3 comprises 14 residues. In nucleotides, the CDR3 is TGTGCCAGCAGCCGCCGGGACAGGTGGGACGAGCAGTACTTC. Its translation is CASSRRDRWDEQYF.

This CDR3 reads CASSLSVEQYF. The CDR3 DNA follows: TGTGCCAGCAGCTTGTCCGTCGAGCAGTACTTC. The chain employs TRBV5-6 and TRBJ2-7, with D uncertain. The V gene's germline CDR1 is SGHDT and CDR2 YYEEEE. This CDR3 region has 11 residues. V lost 1 base and J lost 6, with 5 bases in between.

The rearrangement joins TRBV4-1 to TRBJ2-2; TRBD1 might be the D (6 bases). Per the germline V gene, CDR1 is MGHRA and CDR2 is YSYEKL. The CDR3 has 15 residues. Between the trimmed V and J ends, which lost 4 bases and 0 bases, there was a span of 9 bases. The CDR3 nucleotides read TGCGCCAGCAGCCGACAGGAGTCGAACACCGGGGAGCTGTTTTTT. This encodes CASSRQESNTGELFF.

The chain joins TRBV19 to TRBJ2-1; 15 bases agree with TRBD2. The CDR3 contains 18 residues. Losses at the gene ends were 5 bases for V and 2 bases for J; bases not matched to a gene: 7. In germline, CDR1 is LNHDA, CDR2 SQIVND (reference sequence). The DNA of the CDR3 is TGTGCCAGTAGTTCTGGACTAGCGGGGGGGCCCACCTACAATGAGCAGTTCTTC. Amino acids: CASSSGLAGGPTYNEQFF.

In this sample, this clone turned up once. The chain uses TRBV5-1 and TRBJ2-7, with 11 bases fitting TRBD2. Germline V gives CDR1 SGHRS, CDR2 YFSETQ. The CDR3 consists of 15 residues. Trimming at V came to 4 bases and at J to 0 bases, leaving 3 bases not matched to a gene. The CDR3 sequence is CASSASGGLSYEQYF. The CDR3 DNA is TGCGCCAGCAGCGCTAGCGGGGGGCTCTCCTACGAGCAGTACTTC.

V is TRBV27 and J is TRBJ2-4; D might be TRBD2 (5 bases). Trimming cost V 8 bases and J 6 bases, with 14 bases left between them. The germline CDR1 and CDR2 sequences are MNHEY and SMNVEV (reference sequence). This CDR3 has 13 residues. This CDR3 reads CASGPRGLNIQYF. In nucleotides, the CDR3 is TGTGCCAGCGGCCCACGGGGATTAAACATTCAGTACTTC.

The chain couples TRBV5-1 to TRBJ2-7, with TRBD2 matching over 9 bases. V gave up 4 bases and J gave up 0 bases; unmatched junction bases: 2. Germline V gives CDR1 SGHRS, CDR2 YFSETQ. The CDR3 runs 14 residues. CDR3 loop: CASSQRGVSYEQYF. The CDR3 region has the DNA TGCGCCAGCAGCCAGCGGGGGGTCTCCTACGAGCAGTACTTC.

V and J are TRBV4-2 and TRBJ1-5; possible D gene TRBD1, 5 bases. Germline assignment: CDR1 LGHNA and CDR2 YNFKEQ. The CDR3 runs to 15 residues. The germline V and J ends were trimmed by 0 bases and 5 bases, with 11 bases remaining between them. For the CDR3, the DNA is TGTGCCAGCAGCCAAGACGGTTGGGGGGATCAGCCCCAGCATTTT. Translation: CASSQDGWGDQPQHF.

The chain employs TRBV3-1 (or the pseudogene TRBV3-2) and TRBJ1-6, with D uncertain. Between the trimmed V and J ends, which lost 4 bases and 7 bases, there was a span of 14 bases. CDR1 and CDR2 from the germline V gene are LGHDT and YNNKEL (reference sequence). CDR3 length equals 15 residues. The CDR3 DNA follows: TGTGCCAGCAGCCGAGCCATGGGCGGGAATTCACCCCTCCACTTT. Its translation: CASSRAMGGNSPLHF.

The genes are TRBV7-9 and TRBJ1-2, with 7 positions matching TRBD1. Germline V CDR1 and CDR2: SEHNR, FQNEAQ (reference sequence). This CDR3 is 15 amino acids long. Trimming cost V 3 bases and J 3 bases; bases outside gene matches: 7. The CDR3 coding sequence is TGTGCCAGCAGCTTTAGGGACAGTGGGTACTATGGCTACACCTTC. It codes for CASSFRDSGYYGYTF.